This TCR beta chain appears in the sequencing data of a study of T cell repertoires in cytomegalovirus infection. Study context: Matching HLA type and CMV infection were both indicated by public TCR beta signatures. Findings of the study overall: Cumulative public TCR beta family frequency identified carriers of CMV plus the relevant HLA. HLA-C-restricted TCR beta clonotypes specific for CMV led the ex vivo response.

V was cut by 2 bases and J by 2 bases, with 9 bases left in between. CDR1 is SGHTA, CDR2 FQGTGA, per germline. The CDR3 contains 14 residues. This clonotype appeared a few times. The antigen is unknown. TCRdb re-derived calls from the reads in MiXCR, one entry per CDR3 protein. The sample holds around 300,000 distinct CDR3 sequences; about 26% are singletons and the top ten take approximately 15%. The receptor comes from a human donor in good health (CMV status not recorded). Some clones in this sample may be carry-over from other donors' samples. The chain combines TRBV7-3 with TRBJ2-5, with D perhaps TRBD1 (5 bases). The sample comprised PBMCs. This chain's CDR3 is CASSLAGRQETQYF. CDR3 DNA: TGTGCCAGCAGCTTAGCAGGGCGTCAAGAGACCCAGTACTTC.